These 29 T cell receptor beta chains were all obtained from the same sample, sequenced in a study of CD8+ T cells in alopecia areata. TCR sequencing used cDNA made by reverse transcription of extracted RNA. The assay was immunoSEQ multiplex PCR, and TCRdb's table has in-frame clones only and misses some. Of roughly 190,000 clones listed, around 60% are singletons. Specified treatment: oral pan-JAK inhibitor, 5-10 mg twice daily. The sample here was CD4+ T cells sorted from blood, taken at week 49, from a patient treated with tofacitinib. Every receptor here comes from a human donor with alopecia areata.

This chain uses TRBV5-1 with TRBJ2-3; 7 bases agree with TRBD2. Per the germline V gene, CDR1 is SGHRS and CDR2 is YFSETQ. V trimming: 4 bases; J trimming: 4 bases; junction bases outside the gene matches: 9. The CDR3 is 15 amino acids. The CDR3: CASSLLLASSDTQYF. CDR3 coding DNA: TGCGCCAGCAGCCTGTTACTAGCGTCCTCAGATACGCAGTATTTT.

In the case of this clone: The sample carries other DNA sequences with the same CDR3. The chain uses TRBV29-1 and TRBJ1-1; D is possibly TRBD1 (5 bases). The germline V gene has CDR1 SQVTM and CDR2 ANQGSEA. The CDR3 is made up of 11 amino acids. Trimming removed 6 bases from V and 2 bases from J, with 7 bases in between. CDR3 region: CSVGTNTEAFF. CDR3 bases: TGCAGCGTCGGGACCAACACTGAAGCTTTCTTT.

CDR3 in DNA: TGTGCCAGCAGCAAACGGGACGGCCTCAACTATGGCTACACCTTC. This encodes CASSKRDGLNYGYTF. The gene calls are TRBV13 and TRBJ1-2, with D maybe TRBD1 (5 bases). The germline V and J ends were trimmed by 5 bases and 2 bases, with 15 bases remaining between them. CDR3 length: 15 residues. Looked up from germline, CDR1 is PRHDT and CDR2 is FYEKMQ (reference sequence). Filled out from reference TRBV13 and TRBJ1-2, the complete variable domain reads AAGVIQSPRHLIKEKRETATLKCYPIPRHDTVYWYQQGPGQDPQFLISFYEKMQSDKGSIPDRFSAQQFSDYHSELNMSSLELGDSALYFCASSKRDGLNYGYTFGSGTRLTVV.

The chain recombines TRBV29-1 with TRBJ2-7; TRBD1 matches 8 bases. This CDR3 contains 15 residues. V shed 4 bases and J 5 bases; nucleotides not matched to a gene: 13. From germline, CDR1 is SQVTM and CDR2 ANQGSEA. The DNA for the CDR3 is TGCAGCGTTGGAGGACAGGGCGATTTATGGAACGAGCAGTACTTC. This sequence encodes CSVGGQGDLWNEQYF.

This clone was picked up a small number of times. The chain uses TRBV29-1 and TRBJ2-3; D not certain. Per the germline V gene, CDR1 is SQVTM and CDR2 is ANQGSEA. V lost 4 bases to trimming and J lost 2 bases, with 10 bases between them. The CDR3 sequence is 13 residues long. In nucleotides, the CDR3 is TGCAGCGTTGGGTATGGTCCCACAGATACGCAGTATTTT. Translated, it gives CSVGYGPTDTQYF.

The chain employs TRBV30 and TRBJ1-3, with D perhaps TRBD1 (5 bases). Trimming cost V 5 bases and J 0 bases, with 11 bases left between them. Germline V gene sequence: CDR1 GTSNPN, CDR2 SVGIG (reference sequence). The length of the CDR3 is 14 residues. The CDR3 spells CAWGGAGSGNTIYF. CDR3 in DNA: TGTGCCTGGGGTGGGGCCGGCTCTGGAAACACCATATATTTT.

This chain uses TRBV11-2 with TRBJ2-5; D gene uncertain. The germline V gene has CDR1 SGHAT and CDR2 FQNNGV. The CDR3 spans 13 residues. The germline V and J ends were trimmed by 3 bases and 3 bases, with 8 bases remaining between them. The CDR3 nucleotides read TGTGCCAGCAGCTTCTCGGCAGAAGAGACCCAGTACTTC. This codes for CASSFSAEETQYF.

The rearrangement joins TRBV14 to TRBJ2-7; unclear D gene. Germline V CDR1 and CDR2: SGHDN, FVKESK. The CDR3 length is 13 residues. V shed 1 base and J shed 9 bases, with 13 bases lying between them. CDR3 sequence (DNA): TGTGCCAGCAGCCAAGTCATCAATAGTAGGCAGTACTTC. It translates to CASSQVINSRQYF.

The chain links TRBV15 to TRBJ2-7, with 7 nucleotides matching TRBD1. Germline V gives CDR1 LNHNV, CDR2 YYDKDF (reference sequence). The J segment lost 1 base and the V segment lost 5 bases, leaving 5 bases of the junction unmatched. This CDR3 is built from 14 residues. Here the CDR3 reads CATSGDRGSYEQYF. As DNA, the CDR3 is TGTGCCACCAGCGGGGACAGAGGATCCTACGAGCAGTACTTC.

This clone was recorded only once. The same CDR3 is also encoded by other DNA sequences in this sample. CDR3 DNA sequence: TGCAGCGCCGTGGGGCCTGCCAATGAGCAGTTCTTC. This encodes CSAVGPANEQFF. The chain is built from TRBV29-1 and TRBJ2-1; D possibly corresponds to TRBD1 (5 bases). The CDR3 is 12 residues long. Trimming took 7 bases from V and 6 from J, leaving 13 bases between them. CDR1 is SQVTM and CDR2 is ANQGSEA in the germline V gene.

The CDR3 sequence is CASSLLNQGASGANVLTF. CDR3 nucleotide sequence: TGTGCCAGCAGCTTATTGAACCAAGGGGCGTCTGGGGCCAACGTCCTGACTTTC. The chain couples TRBV7-2 to TRBJ2-6; the D gene is possibly TRBD1 (5 bases). Between the trimmed V and J ends, which lost 2 bases and 1 base, there was a span of 15 bases. Germline CDR1 SGHTA, CDR2 FQGNSA. The CDR3 is 18 residues long.

The gene calls are TRBV11-2 and TRBJ2-4, with a tentative D call TRBD2 (6 bases). V dropped 2 bases and J dropped 6 bases, with 14 bases sitting between them. The germline V gene has CDR1 SGHAT and CDR2 FQNNGV. The CDR3 length is 15 residues. This CDR3 is CASSLKLGGINIQYF. The CDR3, as DNA: TGTGCCAGCAGCTTAAAGCTCGGGGGTATAAACATTCAGTACTTC.

V is TRBV11-2 and J is TRBJ1-1; D may be TRBD1 (6 bases). V shed 4 bases and J shed 4 bases, with 10 bases lying between them. This CDR3 spans 13 amino acids. CDR1 is SGHAT, CDR2 FQNNGV, per germline. CDR3: CASSSQGSTEAFF. The CDR3 bases are TGTGCCAGCAGCTCACAGGGAAGCACTGAAGCTTTCTTT.

This chain uses TRBV7-2 with TRBJ2-5; D remains unclear. The CDR3 has 13 amino acids. Germline CDR1 is SGHTA and CDR2 is FQGNSA. V gave up 3 bases and J gave up 5 bases, with 10 bases separating them. CDR3 region: CASSFPGAETQYF. CDR3 in DNA: TGTGCCAGCAGCTTCCCAGGAGCGGAGACCCAGTACTTC.

This clone was seen a handful of times. The DNA for the CDR3 is TGTGCCGGCGGGGATAGTTCTGGGGCCAACGTCCTGACTTTC. It codes for CAGGDSSGANVLTF. This chain links TRBV10-3 with TRBJ2-6; TRBD2 is a possible D gene (6 bases). This CDR3 is built from 14 residues. Per the germline V gene, CDR1 is ENHRY and CDR2 is SYGVKD. V dropped 11 bases and J dropped 1 base, with 12 bases sitting between them.

By share, this clone counts as medium-sized. The chain combines TRBV14 with TRBJ1-2; D is perhaps TRBD1 (6 bases). Germline-derived CDR1 and CDR2 are SGHDN and FVKESK. The CDR3 runs 13 residues. The V and J ends lost 3 bases and 8 bases respectively, with 13 bases between them. CDR3 coding DNA: TGTGCCAGCAGCCAGAGTGGCAGGGGAGGCTACACCTTC. The encoded protein is CASSQSGRGGYTF.

This clone was picked up a small number of times. This sequence joins TRBV6-5 and TRBJ2-1; possible D gene TRBD1, 5 bases. V was pared by 4 bases and J by 10 bases, with 11 bases between. The V gene's germline CDR1 is MNHEY and CDR2 SVGAGI. This CDR3 has 12 amino acids. The DNA of the CDR3 is TGTGCCAGCAGTTTCATTAAGGGGGAGCAGTTCTTC. As protein: CASSFIKGEQFF.

This clone was detected a few times. The J gene is TRBJ1-6, the V gene TRBV7-2; TRBD1 matches 10 bases. The CDR3 runs to 18 residues. CDR1 is SGHTA, CDR2 FQGNSA, per germline. V shed 6 bases and J 7 bases; nucleotides not matched to a gene: 15. The CDR3 DNA follows: TGTGCCAGCAGTCCCCAGGGACAGGGGTCAGGAGCGAATTCACCCCTCCACTTT. Its protein product is CASSPQGQGSGANSPLHF. The whole variable domain, filled in from reference TRBV7-2 and TRBJ1-6, reads GAGVSQSPSNKVTEKGKDVELRCDPISGHTALYWYRQSLGQGLEFLIYFQGNSAPDKSGLPSDRFSAERTGGSVSTLTIQRTQQEDSAVYLCASSPQGQGSGANSPLHFGNGTRLTVT.

The V and J genes are TRBV30 and TRBJ2-5; possible D gene TRBD1, 5 bases. Trimming removed 5 bases at V and 1 base at J, with 14 bases between. The germline CDR1 and CDR2 sequences are GTSNPN and SVGIG (reference sequence). The length of the CDR3 is 14 residues. The CDR3 protein is CAWGLGQGQETQYF. The CDR3 bases are TGTGCCTGGGGCCTTGGTCAGGGCCAAGAGACCCAGTACTTC.

This CDR3 is CASSVRPIAKNIQYF. In DNA, the CDR3 is TGTGCCAGCAGTGTACGACCAATAGCCAAAAACATTCAGTACTTC. The chain combines TRBV6-5 with TRBJ2-4; D gene unclear. V was pared by 5 bases and J by 0 bases, with 11 bases between. The CDR3 has 15 amino acids. Germline CDR1 is MNHEY and CDR2 is SVGAGI.

V usage is TRBV4-3 and J usage is TRBJ2-3; TRBD1 is a possible D gene (5 bases). The CDR3 runs 16 residues. V was clipped by 0 bases and J by 4 bases, with 14 bases between them. Germline V CDR1 and CDR2: LGHNA, YSLEER. CDR3 sequence (DNA): TGCGCCAGCAGCCAAGAGCAGGGTGGAACCCCAGATACGCAGTATTTT. This sequence encodes CASSQEQGGTPDTQYF.

This sequence joins TRBV2 and TRBJ2-3, with D perhaps TRBD2 (5 bases). CDR1 and CDR2 (germline): SNHLY, FYNNEI. Between the trimmed V and J ends, which lost 8 bases and 2 bases, there was a span of 23 bases. The CDR3 consists of 17 residues. CDR3 in amino acids: CASAQSNLGANTDTQYF. CDR3 nucleotide sequence: TGTGCCAGCGCCCAGAGCAATTTGGGAGCAAACACAGATACGCAGTATTTT.

The chain uses TRBV29-1 and TRBJ2-4; a weak D match, TRBD1 (5 bases). The V end was cut by 4 bases, the J end by 16 bases, with 14 bases between. The length of the CDR3 is 10 residues. Germline values: CDR1 SQVTM, CDR2 ANQGSEA. The DNA of the CDR3 is TGCAGCGTTGGTTCTGGTCAGGGATACTTC. It translates to CSVGSGQGYF.

The chain combines TRBV9 with TRBJ1-6, with 10 bases lining up with TRBD1. The CDR3 is 15 residues long. Unmatched junction bases numbered 7, after V lost 4 bases and J lost 9 bases. Germline CDR1 reads SGDLS; CDR2 reads YYNGEE. For the CDR3, the DNA is TGTGCCAGCAGCACGACAGGGGGCTCTGGTTCACCCCTCCACTTT. This gives the protein CASSTTGGSGSPLHF.

J is TRBJ2-5 and V is TRBV29-1, with 7 bases fitting TRBD1. The trim removed 7 bases at V and 4 bases at J, leaving 6 bases unmatched. There are 12 residues in the CDR3. Germline CDR1 SQVTM, CDR2 ANQGSEA. The CDR3: CSGGGALETQYF. The DNA for the CDR3 is TGCAGCGGAGGGGGCGCGCTAGAGACCCAGTACTTC.

The chain recombines TRBV7-9 with TRBJ2-7; 7 nucleotides line up with TRBD1. After removal of 2 bases from V and 3 bases from J, the junction contained 16 bases not matched to a gene. Per the germline V gene, CDR1 is SEHNR and CDR2 is FQNEAQ (reference sequence). This CDR3 has 18 residues. The CDR3 loop reads CASSLYTTTTGKFYEQYF. CDR3 nucleotide sequence: TGTGCCAGCAGCTTATATACCACGACGACAGGGAAGTTCTACGAGCAGTACTTC.

This chain connects TRBV9 to TRBJ2-5, with a tentative D call TRBD2 (5 bases). This CDR3 spans 14 amino acids. CDR1 is SGDLS and CDR2 is YYNGEE in the germline V gene. V lost 0 bases, J lost 0 bases, and 6 bases lay in between. The CDR3 nucleotides read TGTGCCAGCAGCGTAGCGGGGTACCAAGAGACCCAGTACTTC. It encodes CASSVAGYQETQYF.

The genes are TRBV6-5 and TRBJ2-1; 7 nucleotides align to TRBD1. V trimming: 5 bases; J trimming: 5 bases; junction bases outside the gene matches: 9. The CDR3 is 15 amino acids. From germline, CDR1 is MNHEY and CDR2 SVGAGI. CDR3 amino acids: CASSRPGQLNNEQFF. DNA of the CDR3: TGTGCCAGCAGTCGCCCGGGACAGCTAAACAATGAGCAGTTCTTC.

This clone came up a few times. The rearrangement uses TRBV5-1 and TRBJ2-1; tentative D call: TRBD1 (5 bases). Germline loops: CDR1 SGHRS, CDR2 YFSETQ. Trimming cost V 3 bases and J 0 bases, with 13 bases left between them. The length of the CDR3 is 16 residues. CDR3 residues: CASSYDSFSSYNEQFF. In DNA, the CDR3 is TGCGCCAGCAGCTACGACAGTTTTAGCTCCTACAATGAGCAGTTCTTC.